The rows below give T cell receptor beta chains drawn from one sample of a study of shared clonotypes between healthy human individuals. Libraries were prepared by immunoSEQ multiplex PCR; TCRdb keeps only in-frame clonotypes and omits some of them. The profile shows roughly 490,000 clones, 79% of them singletons. The sequenced sample was PBMCs. Receptors originate from a woman in her forties in good health. Some clones in this sample may be carry-over from other donors' samples. Both conserved end residues are part of each CDR3. Each record gives: CDR3 protein, CDR3 DNA, clone size, J gene, V gene, D gene. A D gene is named only where the DNA matches it firmly. Only part of the rows carry a size: once, few, many, or a class if the clone is expanded.

CDR3 protein: CASSLGLEGYEQYF; CDR3 DNA: TGTGCCAGCAGCCTGGGGTTGGAAGGCTACGAGCAGTACTTC; clone size: NA; J gene: TRBJ2-7; V gene: TRBV7-9; D gene: NA
CDR3 protein: CAWTPGPPGEQYF; CDR3 DNA: TGTGCCTGGACCCCAGGACCCCCGGGGGAGCAGTACTTC; clone size: NA; J gene: TRBJ2-7; V gene: TRBV30; D gene: NA
CDR3 protein: CASSKRGLAGSEQYF; CDR3 DNA: TGTGCCAGCAGCAAAAGGGGGCTAGCGGGTTCCGAGCAGTACTTC; clone size: NA; J gene: TRBJ2-7; V gene: TRBV21-1; D gene: NA
CDR3 protein: CASSPPAGHQETQYF; CDR3 DNA: TGTGCCAGCTCACCACCAGCGGGACATCAAGAGACCCAGTACTTC; clone size: NA; J gene: TRBJ2-5; V gene: TRBV18; D gene: NA
CDR3 protein: CASRPDRGFHF; CDR3 DNA: TGTGCCAGCAGGCCGGACCGCGGCTTTCACTTT; clone size: NA; J gene: TRBJ1-6; V gene: TRBV28; D gene: NA
CDR3 protein: CASSYRRGNQPQHF; CDR3 DNA: TGTGCCAGCAGTTATAGGAGGGGCAATCAGCCCCAGCATTTT; clone size: NA; J gene: TRBJ1-5; V gene: TRBV6-5; D gene: NA
CDR3 protein: CASSLDQNTEAFF; CDR3 DNA: TGTGCCAGCAGCTTAGATCAAAACACTGAAGCTTTCTTT; clone size: few; J gene: TRBJ1-1; V gene: TRBV11-3; D gene: NA
CDR3 protein: CASSRSGKGADTQYF; CDR3 DNA: TGTGCCAGCAGTCGAAGCGGAAAGGGCGCAGATACGCAGTATTTT; clone size: few; J gene: TRBJ2-3; V gene: TRBV27; D gene: NA
CDR3 protein: CASSARATFKAFF; CDR3 DNA: TGTGCCAGCAGTGCCAGAGCAACGTTTAAAGCTTTCTTT; clone size: NA; J gene: TRBJ1-1; V gene: TRBV28; D gene: NA
CDR3 protein: CASSENQGGTQYF; CDR3 DNA: TGTGCCAGCAGTGAGAACCAGGGAGGCACGCAGTATTTT; clone size: NA; J gene: TRBJ2-3; V gene: TRBV2; D gene: NA
CDR3 protein: CAWSVVRGGSNNEQFF; CDR3 DNA: TGTGCCTGGAGTGTGGTTCGGGGCGGGAGTAACAATGAGCAGTTCTTC; clone size: NA; J gene: TRBJ2-1; V gene: TRBV30; D gene: TRBD2
CDR3 protein: CASSLLATGSAGELFF; CDR3 DNA: TGTGCCAGCAGCTTATTGGCGACAGGGAGTGCCGGGGAGCTGTTTTTT; clone size: NA; J gene: TRBJ2-2; V gene: TRBV7-6; D gene: TRBD1
CDR3 protein: CASSLDRGGGLNEQFF; CDR3 DNA: TGTGCCAGCAGCTTAGATCGGGGGGGCGGATTGAATGAGCAGTTCTTC; clone size: NA; J gene: TRBJ2-1; V gene: TRBV11-2; D gene: TRBD2
CDR3 protein: CASSVQAAPTSYNEQFF; CDR3 DNA: TGTGCCAGCAGCGTCCAGGCGGCCCCTACCTCCTACAATGAGCAGTTCTTC; clone size: NA; J gene: TRBJ2-1; V gene: TRBV7-9; D gene: NA
CDR3 protein: CASSTSGSYYEQYF; CDR3 DNA: TGTGCCAGCAGTACATCCGGGAGTTACTACGAGCAGTACTTC; clone size: NA; J gene: TRBJ2-7; V gene: TRBV6-1; D gene: NA
CDR3 protein: CASRPGTGGPYGYTF; CDR3 DNA: TGTGCCAGTAGGCCCGGGACAGGGGGCCCCTATGGCTACACCTTC; clone size: NA; J gene: TRBJ1-2; V gene: TRBV19; D gene: TRBD1
CDR3 protein: CASSPGEMETQYF; CDR3 DNA: TGTGCCAGCAGCCCCGGGGAGATGGAGACCCAGTACTTC; clone size: NA; J gene: TRBJ2-5; V gene: TRBV7-9; D gene: NA
CDR3 protein: CASSVKGLADSHEQFF; CDR3 DNA: TGTGCCAGCAGCGTCAAGGGACTAGCGGATTCTCATGAGCAGTTCTTC; clone size: NA; J gene: TRBJ2-1; V gene: TRBV9; D gene: TRBD2
CDR3 protein: CASGHIYAGRLEQYF; CDR3 DNA: TGTGCCAGCGGACATATCTACGCGGGACGCCTGGAGCAGTACTTC; clone size: NA; J gene: TRBJ2-7; V gene: TRBV28; D gene: NA
CDR3 protein: CASSRSGDLQETQYF; CDR3 DNA: TGTGCCAGCAGTCGGTCTGGGGACTTACAAGAGACCCAGTACTTC; clone size: NA; J gene: TRBJ2-5; V gene: TRBV6-1; D gene: NA
CDR3 protein: CASSRDSYQPQHF; CDR3 DNA: TGTGCCAGCAGTCGGGACAGTTATCAGCCCCAGCATTTT; clone size: NA; J gene: TRBJ1-5; V gene: TRBV6-6; D gene: TRBD1
CDR3 protein: CASTLLWQGRRGYGYTF; CDR3 DNA: TGTGCCAGTACCCTTCTTTGGCAGGGGCGAAGGGGCTATGGCTACACCTTC; clone size: NA; J gene: TRBJ1-2; V gene: TRBV19; D gene: NA
CDR3 protein: CASSFGLAGNNEQFF; CDR3 DNA: TGTGCCAGCAGTTTTGGGTTGGCGGGGAACAATGAGCAGTTCTTC; clone size: few; J gene: TRBJ2-1; V gene: TRBV28; D gene: NA
CDR3 protein: CASRTRQGGEQYF; CDR3 DNA: TGTGCCAGCAGAACCAGACAGGGGGGCGAGCAGTACTTC; clone size: NA; J gene: TRBJ2-7; V gene: TRBV7-2; D gene: TRBD1
CDR3 protein: CASSLAKDRGNPNEQFF; CDR3 DNA: TGTGCCAGCAGCTTAGCAAAGGACAGGGGAAACCCCAATGAGCAGTTCTTC; clone size: NA; J gene: TRBJ2-1; V gene: TRBV7-9; D gene: TRBD1
CDR3 protein: CASSPFTDSGRAGDNEQFF; CDR3 DNA: TGTGCCAGTAGCCCCTTTACGGATAGCGGGAGGGCGGGGGACAATGAGCAGTTCTTC; clone size: NA; J gene: TRBJ2-1; V gene: TRBV19; D gene: TRBD2
CDR3 protein: CASSLTGAGETQYF; CDR3 DNA: TGTGCCAGCAGCTTGACAGGGGCGGGAGAGACCCAGTACTTC; clone size: NA; J gene: TRBJ2-5; V gene: TRBV11-2; D gene: TRBD1
CDR3 protein: CASSPQGPGELFF; CDR3 DNA: TGTGCCAGCAGCCCACAGGGGCCCGGGGAGCTGTTTTTT; clone size: NA; J gene: TRBJ2-2; V gene: TRBV4-2; D gene: TRBD1
CDR3 protein: CASSGVGTSGNTIYF; CDR3 DNA: TGTGCCAGCAGCGGGGTGGGGACCTCTGGAAACACCATATATTTT; clone size: NA; J gene: TRBJ1-3; V gene: TRBV9; D gene: NA
CDR3 protein: CASSQAAGGYYNEQFF; CDR3 DNA: TGTGCCAGCAGCCAAGCAGCGGGAGGGTACTACAATGAGCAGTTCTTC; clone size: NA; J gene: TRBJ2-1; V gene: TRBV14; D gene: TRBD2
CDR3 protein: CASSQVTGELFF; CDR3 DNA: TGTGCCAGCAGCCAAGTCACCGGGGAGCTGTTTTTT; clone size: NA; J gene: TRBJ2-2; V gene: TRBV14; D gene: NA
CDR3 protein: CASSLATTGEVDEQFF; CDR3 DNA: TGTGCCAGCAGCTTAGCGACGACAGGGGAGGTCGATGAGCAGTTCTTC; clone size: NA; J gene: TRBJ2-1; V gene: TRBV11-3; D gene: TRBD1
CDR3 protein: CASSLNAEANYGYTF; CDR3 DNA: TGTGCCAGCAGTTTAAACGCAGAAGCTAACTATGGCTACACCTTC; clone size: NA; J gene: TRBJ1-2; V gene: TRBV27; D gene: NA
CDR3 protein: CASSEFANYGYTF; CDR3 DNA: TGTGCCAGCAGTGAATTTGCTAACTATGGCTACACCTTC; clone size: NA; J gene: TRBJ1-2; V gene: TRBV6-1; D gene: NA
CDR3 protein: CASSWPWDSNTGELFF; CDR3 DNA: TGTGCCAGCAGTTGGCCTTGGGACTCAAACACCGGGGAGCTGTTTTTT; clone size: once; J gene: TRBJ2-2; V gene: TRBV6-6; D gene: NA
CDR3 protein: CASSLPPQHSNYGYTF; CDR3 DNA: TGTGCCAGCAGCTTGCCCCCCCAACATTCTAACTATGGCTACACCTTC; clone size: few; J gene: TRBJ1-2; V gene: TRBV5-6; D gene: NA
CDR3 protein: CAWSPPGDTQYF; CDR3 DNA: TGTGCCTGGTCACCCCCGGGAGATACGCAGTATTTT; clone size: few; J gene: TRBJ2-3; V gene: TRBV30; D gene: NA
CDR3 protein: CAISNSGDNEQFF; CDR3 DNA: TGTGCCATCAGCAATAGCGGGGACAATGAGCAGTTCTTC; clone size: NA; J gene: TRBJ2-1; V gene: TRBV10-3; D gene: TRBD2
CDR3 protein: CASSLQGPWSTGELFF; CDR3 DNA: TGTGCCAGCAGCCTGCAGGGGCCTTGGAGCACCGGGGAGCTGTTTTTT; clone size: NA; J gene: TRBJ2-2; V gene: TRBV7-9; D gene: NA
CDR3 protein: CASSEGQGGYYEQYF; CDR3 DNA: TGTGCCAGCAGTGAAGGGCAGGGGGGATACTACGAGCAGTACTTC; clone size: NA; J gene: TRBJ2-7; V gene: TRBV6-1; D gene: NA
CDR3 protein: CAISESTLGRGDYEQYF; CDR3 DNA: TGTGCCATCAGTGAGTCGACTCTCGGCAGGGGGGACTACGAGCAGTACTTC; clone size: NA; J gene: TRBJ2-7; V gene: TRBV10-3; D gene: NA
CDR3 protein: CAWSRTGSGNTIYF; CDR3 DNA: TGTGCCTGGAGTCGGACAGGGTCTGGAAACACCATATATTTT; clone size: NA; J gene: TRBJ1-3; V gene: TRBV30; D gene: TRBD1
CDR3 protein: CASSVDRGNQPQHF; CDR3 DNA: TGTGCCAGCAGTGTCGACAGGGGGAATCAGCCCCAGCATTTT; clone size: NA; J gene: TRBJ1-5; V gene: TRBV6-1; D gene: TRBD1
CDR3 protein: CASSQAGTTNNEQFF; CDR3 DNA: TGTGCCAGTAGCCAAGCTGGGACTACGAACAATGAGCAGTTCTTC; clone size: NA; J gene: TRBJ2-1; V gene: TRBV19; D gene: TRBD2
CDR3 protein: CASSPHKGRSNDEQFF; CDR3 DNA: TGTGCCAGCAGCCCGCATAAAGGGCGGAGTAACGATGAGCAGTTCTTC; clone size: NA; J gene: TRBJ2-1; V gene: TRBV11-2; D gene: NA
CDR3 protein: CSVDTGGVGETQYF; CDR3 DNA: TGCAGCGTGGACACAGGGGGCGTGGGAGAGACCCAGTACTTC; clone size: NA; J gene: TRBJ2-5; V gene: TRBV29-1; D gene: TRBD1
CDR3 protein: CAISESGVFDEQYF; CDR3 DNA: TGTGCCATCAGTGAGTCAGGAGTTTTCGACGAGCAGTACTTC; clone size: once; J gene: TRBJ2-7; V gene: TRBV10-3; D gene: NA
CDR3 protein: CASSIDGGSGYNEQFF; CDR3 DNA: TGTGCCAGTAGTATAGACGGCGGATCCGGGTACAATGAGCAGTTCTTC; clone size: NA; J gene: TRBJ2-1; V gene: TRBV19; D gene: NA
CDR3 protein: CASSLRNTEAFF; CDR3 DNA: TGTGCCAGCAGCCTCAGGAACACTGAAGCTTTCTTT; clone size: once; J gene: TRBJ1-1; V gene: TRBV6-1; D gene: NA
CDR3 protein: CASRARWDPRGEQYF; CDR3 DNA: TGTGCCAGCAGGGCTCGGTGGGACCCCAGGGGAGAGCAGTACTTC; clone size: NA; J gene: TRBJ2-7; V gene: TRBV28; D gene: NA
CDR3 protein: CASTRTGDTEAFF; CDR3 DNA: TGTGCCAGCACCCGGACAGGGGACACTGAAGCTTTCTTT; clone size: few; J gene: TRBJ1-1; V gene: TRBV7-9; D gene: TRBD1
CDR3 protein: CASRPEGDTQYF; CDR3 DNA: TGTGCCAGCAGGCCCGAAGGGGATACGCAGTATTTT; clone size: many; J gene: TRBJ2-3; V gene: TRBV2; D gene: NA
CDR3 protein: CAWSQTDGNSPLHF; CDR3 DNA: TGTGCCTGGAGTCAGACAGACGGGAATTCACCCCTCCACTTT; clone size: NA; J gene: TRBJ1-6; V gene: TRBV30; D gene: NA
CDR3 protein: CASSIASQSQETQYF; CDR3 DNA: TGTGCCAGTAGTATAGCCTCCCAATCGCAAGAGACCCAGTACTTC; clone size: many; J gene: TRBJ2-5; V gene: TRBV19; D gene: NA
CDR3 protein: CASSAWTGKGADTQYF; CDR3 DNA: TGTGCCAGCAGCGCCTGGACAGGGAAGGGCGCAGATACGCAGTATTTT; clone size: NA; J gene: TRBJ2-3; V gene: TRBV7-7; D gene: TRBD1
CDR3 protein: CASSYSGNNEQYF; CDR3 DNA: TGTGCCAGCAGCTATAGCGGGAATAACGAGCAGTACTTC; clone size: few; J gene: TRBJ2-7; V gene: TRBV2; D gene: TRBD2
CDR3 protein: CASSGGQSGNQPQHF; CDR3 DNA: TGTGCCAGCAGCGGAGGACAGAGTGGGAATCAGCCCCAGCATTTT; clone size: NA; J gene: TRBJ1-5; V gene: TRBV7-9; D gene: NA